A selection of T cell receptor beta chains follows, all from one sample in a study of early T cells in non-severe SARS-CoV-2 infection. TCRdb recomputed calls from the 5' RACE reads with MiXCR, one row per CDR3 protein. The data contain some 49,000 distinct CDR3 sequences, around 11% of them singletons. Sequenced sample: whole blood. The receptors were gathered from an adult who was a healthcare worker with PCR-confirmed SARS-CoV-2 infection or an uninfected control (not recorded which). CDR3s include the opening cysteine and the closing phenylalanine or tryptophan. D genes are given only for firm matches. Size is omitted from some rows. Given values are once, few, many or a class for expanded clones.

14 TRBJ1-2 NA TRBV4-1 many CASSQVTGNYGYTF TGCGCCAGCAGCCAAGTGACAGGCAACTATGGCTACACCTTC
17 TRBJ2-3 NA TRBV5-1 NA CASSLRVLATSTDTQYF TGCGCCAGCAGCTTAAGGGTGCTAGCGACTAGCACAGATACGCAGTATTTT
12 TRBJ1-2 NA TRBV6-5 NA CASRRTGRGYTF TGTGCCAGCAGGCGAACAGGTCGCGGCTACACCTTC
17 TRBJ2-3 TRBD2 TRBV18 NA CASSPLSLRGGPDTQYF TGTGCCAGCTCACCCCTTAGTTTGCGGGGGGGGCCAGATACGCAGTATTTT
16 TRBJ2-4 NA TRBV7-9 many CASSSGVTLAKNIQYF TGTGCCAGCAGCTCCGGAGTCACACTAGCCAAAAACATTCAGTACTTC
14 TRBJ1-2 NA TRBV6-6 NA CASSFLLGPEGYTF TGTGCCAGCAGTTTCCTACTGGGGCCGGAGGGCTACACCTTC
15 TRBJ2-4 TRBD2 TRBV19 many CASSPRLAGGDIQYF TGTGCCAGTAGTCCACGACTAGCGGGGGGGGACATTCAGTACTTC
14 TRBJ2-3 NA TRBV5-1 few CATWGGIGGDTQYF TGCGCCACCTGGGGGGGCATCGGGGGCGATACGCAGTATTTT
16 TRBJ2-6 NA TRBV27 many CASSLFGNSGANVLTF TGTGCCAGCAGTTTATTTGGCAACTCTGGGGCCAACGTCCTGACTTTC
15 TRBJ2-4 TRBD1 TRBV12-3/TRBV12-4 NA CASNGPTGGGNIQYF TGTGCCAGCAATGGGCCGACAGGGGGCGGAAACATTCAGTACTTC
17 TRBJ2-7 TRBD2 TRBV20-1 NA CSAVTSGRPRVSYEQYF TGCAGTGCTGTGACTAGCGGGAGACCACGGGTCTCCTACGAGCAGTACTTC
17 TRBJ1-6 TRBD1 TRBV7-6 NA CASSLAPRTGGYSPLHF TGTGCCAGCAGCTTAGCCCCCCGGACAGGGGGATATTCACCCCTCCACTTT
15 TRBJ2-7 TRBD2 TRBV10-3 NA CAISSSLAGEDEQYF TGTGCCATCAGTTCCTCCCTAGCGGGAGAGGATGAGCAGTACTTC
16 TRBJ2-1 TRBD1 TRBV27 NA CASSFSPGTEVDEQFF TGTGCCAGCAGTTTTAGTCCCGGGACAGAGGTGGATGAGCAGTTCTTC
12 TRBJ2-7 TRBD1 TRBV30 NA CAWDRGQNEQYF TGTGCCTGGGACAGGGGTCAAAACGAGCAGTACTTC
14 TRBJ2-7 NA TRBV21-1 many CASSKEGSFYEQYF TGTGCCAGCAGCAAAGAAGGCAGTTTCTACGAGCAGTACTTC
16 TRBJ2-3 TRBD2 TRBV7-9 NA CASSVSGTFNTDTQYF TGTGCCAGCAGCGTTAGCGGGACCTTTAACACAGATACGCAGTATTTT
15 TRBJ1-4 NA TRBV5-1 NA CASSSTTAFNEKLFF TGCGCCAGCAGCTCGACGACAGCGTTTAATGAAAAACTGTTTTTT
18 TRBJ2-1 TRBD2 TRBV7-6 few CASSSRRAGGPIYNEQFF TGTGCCAGCAGCAGCCGACGAGCGGGAGGGCCGATTTACAATGAGCAGTTCTTC
15 TRBJ2-3 NA TRBV27 many CASSLRGTYTDTQYF TGTGCCAGCAGTCTACGGGGGACTTACACAGATACGCAGTATTTT
14 TRBJ1-6 TRBD1 TRBV7-6 NA CASSSGTGGSPLHF TGTGCCAGCAGCTCCGGGACAGGGGGGTCACCCCTCCACTTT
13 TRBJ1-1 TRBD1 TRBV20-1 many CSADGTGNTEAFF TGCAGTGCTGATGGGACAGGCAACACTGAAGCTTTCTTT
15 TRBJ1-1 NA TRBV5-4 few CASNSRGGRDTEAFF TGTGCCAGCAACTCTCGCGGGGGCCGGGACACTGAAGCTTTCTTT
20 TRBJ2-1 TRBD2 TRBV4-1 many CASSQEGLAGDPPMFNEQFF TGCGCCAGCAGCCAAGAGGGACTAGCGGGGGACCCCCCCATGTTCAATGAGCAGTTCTTC
16 TRBJ1-2 NA TRBV4-3 NA CASSQDRTVANYGYTF TGCGCCAGCAGCCAAGATAGGACTGTAGCTAACTATGGCTACACCTTC
12 TRBJ1-2 NA TRBV29-1 many CSVEVWGSGYTF TGCAGCGTTGAAGTTTGGGGAAGTGGCTACACCTTC
12 TRBJ1-2 NA TRBV20-1 NA CSAIDMGNGYTF TGCAGTGCGATAGACATGGGGAATGGCTACACCTTC
13 TRBJ2-1 NA TRBV10-3 many CATRSSSYNEQFF TGTGCCACCCGGAGTAGCTCCTACAATGAGCAGTTCTTC
11 TRBJ1-1 NA TRBV20-1 few CSASSVTEAFF TGCAGTGCTAGCAGCGTTACTGAAGCTTTCTTT
14 TRBJ2-5 TRBD1 TRBV9 many CASSLTGQQETQYF TGTGCCAGCAGCCTGACGGGACAGCAAGAGACCCAGTACTTC
12 TRBJ2-7 TRBD1 TRBV7-9 many CASSTGTEEQYF TGTGCCAGCAGCACCGGGACAGAGGAGCAGTACTTC
13 TRBJ2-7 NA TRBV20-1 NA CSAAGTLVSEQYF TGCAGTGCTGCCGGGACACTTGTATCCGAGCAGTACTTC
16 TRBJ2-5 TRBD1 TRBV6-5 NA CASSYHTQGAQGTQYF TGTGCCAGCAGTTATCATACCCAGGGGGCGCAGGGGACCCAGTATTTC
13 TRBJ1-2 NA TRBV29-1 many CSVEGAGAGGYTF TGCAGCGTTGAGGGAGCAGGGGCGGGCGGCTACACCTTC
16 TRBJ2-5 TRBD2 TRBV4-2 NA CASSQVKRGAQETQYF TGTGCCAGCAGCCAAGTTAAGCGGGGGGCTCAAGAGACCCAGTACTTC
15 TRBJ2-1 TRBD2 TRBV6-5 NA CASTPGGSSYNEQFF TGTGCCAGCACTCCCGGGGGGAGCTCCTACAATGAGCAGTTCTTC
15 TRBJ1-2 TRBD1 TRBV9 many CASSVGTGGTYGYTF TGTGCCAGCAGCGTCGGGACAGGGGGAACCTATGGCTACACCTTC
14 TRBJ2-2 NA TRBV5-6 many CASRWGPNTGELFF TGTGCCAGCAGGTGGGGACCGAACACCGGGGAGCTGTTTTTT
14 TRBJ1-1 NA TRBV5-1 few CASTGGQMNTEAFF TGCGCCAGTACCGGAGGGCAGATGAACACTGAAGCTTTCTTT
14 TRBJ1-4 NA TRBV5-1 few CASSLDRVNEKLFF TGCGCCAGCAGCTTGGACAGGGTGAACGAAAAACTGTTTTTT
14 TRBJ1-4 TRBD1 TRBV5-8 medium-sized CASSLGDRSEKLFF TGTGCCAGCAGCTTGGGGGACAGATCTGAAAAACTGTTTTTT
13 TRBJ2-6 NA TRBV20-1 medium-sized CSAEGRGANVLTF TGCAGTGCCGAGGGGCGAGGGGCCAACGTCCTGACTTTC
15 TRBJ1-1 NA TRBV30 few CAWSPAARMNTEAFF TGTGCCTGGAGCCCGGCGGCAAGAATGAACACTGAAGCTTTCTTT
16 TRBJ2-3 TRBD1 TRBV5-4 few CASSWSPGQIPDTQYF TGTGCCAGCAGCTGGTCCCCGGGACAGATCCCAGATACGCAGTATTTT
13 TRBJ1-1 TRBD1 TRBV7-9 few CATRDRGRTEAFF TGTGCCACCAGGGACAGGGGGCGGACTGAAGCTTTCTTT